The T cell receptor beta chain described here comes from a study of a mutant IDH1 vaccine in newly diagnosed glioma (TCRdb year 2021). For the study in its entirety: Eight vaccinations were administered to patients in weeks 1, 3, 5, 7, 11, 15, 19 and 23, corresponding to visits V03 through V10. Vaccination began 4-6 weeks after radiotherapy alone, or alongside temozolomide cycles in the chemotherapy-containing groups. The 30 to 40 treated patients were around 62% male and roughly 40% female, with a mean age of approximately 40 years. Prior to enrollment, patients had been given standard therapy consisting of radiotherapy alone, temozolomide alone, or radiochemotherapy with temozolomide, with the combination given to most patients. Peripheral blood was collected at six visits: V03 (baseline), V05, V07, V10, V12 and V13. For exploratory analyses, longitudinal TCRB deep sequencing was carried out in around 26 treated patients wherever samples were available.

On this clone itself: Its antigen target is currently unknown. No per-base quality is available; no much larger clone lies one base away.

Trimming takes 8 bases from V and 8 bases from J, and the germline ends sit 10 bases apart. From cysteine to phenylalanine, the CDR3 is 11 amino acids long. Only CDR3 DNA remains: 33 bases, in frame from the first base. CDR1 MNHNS and CDR2 SASEGT are derived from the germline V gene. In the paper's terms, the time point label means: week 5, during vaccination. Each vaccine dose, consisting of 300 ug of a 20-mer mutant IDH1 peptide in Montanide, was administered subcutaneously with topical imiquimod. All donors had newly diagnosed IDH1-mutant astrocytomas of WHO grade 3 or 4 that showed loss of nuclear ATRX. The samples were drawn from NOA16, a multicentre, single-arm, open-label phase I trial in Germany that tested a mutant IDH1 peptide vaccine in humans for the first time. The DNeasy Blood and Tissue Kit was used to extract genomic DNA from EDTA blood for TCRB sequencing. Paper-wide results and their limitations: According to the authors, sample limitations meant that analyses of patient blood samples could not be reproduced. Availability determined which PBMC samples were chosen for TCRB deep sequencing. No apparent relationship was observed between pseudoprogression and alterations in the top peripheral T cell clonotypes detected by TCRB sequencing. Immune responses induced by the vaccine were seen in roughly 95% of patients across multiple MHC alleles.

The library relied on the immunoSEQ multiplex PCR assay. Rearranged TCR beta chain sequences were amplified with the hsTCRB Kit following the manufacturer's protocol. An Illumina MiSeq was used to sequence the TCRB libraries. The authors processed their data as follows. The proprietary platform of the kit vendor was used for demultiplexing, trimming and gene mapping. Sourced from immuneACCESS, this table was stored by TCRdb with only in-frame sequences that have V and J called. A share of the clones is absent; for the studies checked, an unresolved V gene accounts for under half, and the remainder has no known explanation. Clone size and V and J calls were adopted from that table, with D and trimming inferred from the DNA. In this sample the table shows more than 40,000 clones, around 80% of which occur a single time. Clones ranked in the top ten supply around 2% of the sample.

The sequences come from PBMCs, collected from a glioma patient whose treatment included an IDH1 peptide vaccine. This TCR was recovered from a woman aged 40 to 50 with glioma. The chain is assembled from TRBV6-1 and TRBJ2-1; the D gene identity is not certain. The nucleotides are TGTGCCAGCGCCCACCTTGATGAGCAGTTCTTC. The encoded protein is CASAHLDEQFF.